This entry is about one T cell receptor (beta chain). This sample is part of a study of blood T cell repertoires in COVID-19. About the research overall: Specimens from acute and convalescent COVID-19 originated in the United States, Italy and Spain.

Measured with immunoSEQ multiplex PCR; TCRdb has only the in-frame clones, and not every one. The sample shows about 150,000 clones, roughly nine tenths of them seen only once. Germline V gene lookup returns CDR1 MNHEY and CDR2 SVGEGT. CDR3 length equals 14 residues. V was trimmed by 3 bases and J by 3 bases, leaving 12 bases between them. The sequence was obtained from a woman aged 55 to 70 with active or convalescent COVID-19. Material for sequencing was peripheral blood. The J gene is TRBJ2-7, the V gene TRBV6-2 or TRBV6-3; the D gene is possibly TRBD1 (6 bases). The CDR3 nucleotides read TGTGCCAGCAGTTATGGGGGCGGTTTCTACGAGCAGTACTTC. Amino acid sequence: CASSYGGGFYEQYF.